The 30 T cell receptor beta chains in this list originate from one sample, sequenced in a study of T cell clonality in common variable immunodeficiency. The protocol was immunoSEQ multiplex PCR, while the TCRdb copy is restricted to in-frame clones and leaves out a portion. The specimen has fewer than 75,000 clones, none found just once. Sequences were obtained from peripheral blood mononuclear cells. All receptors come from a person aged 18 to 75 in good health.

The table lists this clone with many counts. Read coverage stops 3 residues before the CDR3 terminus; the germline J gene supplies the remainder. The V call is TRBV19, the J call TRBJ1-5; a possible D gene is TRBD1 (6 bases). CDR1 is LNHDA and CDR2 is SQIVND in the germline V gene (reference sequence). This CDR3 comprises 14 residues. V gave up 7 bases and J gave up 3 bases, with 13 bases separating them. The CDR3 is CASTPGQNNQPQHF. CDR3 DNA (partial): TGTGCCAGTACCCCAGGACAGAACAATCAGCCC.

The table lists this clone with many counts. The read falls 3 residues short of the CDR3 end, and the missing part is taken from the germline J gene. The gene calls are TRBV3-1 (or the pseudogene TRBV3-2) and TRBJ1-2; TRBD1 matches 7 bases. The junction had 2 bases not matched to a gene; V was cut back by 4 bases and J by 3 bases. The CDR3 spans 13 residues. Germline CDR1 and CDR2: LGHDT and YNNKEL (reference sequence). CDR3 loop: CASSPGTDYGYTF. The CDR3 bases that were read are TGTGCCAGCAGCCCGGGGACAGACTATGGC.

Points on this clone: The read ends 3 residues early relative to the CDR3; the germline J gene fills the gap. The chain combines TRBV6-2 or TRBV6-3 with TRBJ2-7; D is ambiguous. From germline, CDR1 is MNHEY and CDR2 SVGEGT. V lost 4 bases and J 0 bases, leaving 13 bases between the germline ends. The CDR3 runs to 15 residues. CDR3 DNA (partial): TGTGCCAGCAGTTCCACTACTCGGAGCTCCTACGAG. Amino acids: CASSSTTRSSYE. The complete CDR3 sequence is CASSSTTRSSYEQYF.

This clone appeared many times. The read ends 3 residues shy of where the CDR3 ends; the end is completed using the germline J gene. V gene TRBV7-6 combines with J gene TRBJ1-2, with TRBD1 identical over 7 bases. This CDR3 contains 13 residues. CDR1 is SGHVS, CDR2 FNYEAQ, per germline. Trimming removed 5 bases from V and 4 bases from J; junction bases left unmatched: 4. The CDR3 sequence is CASSPGQAYGYTF. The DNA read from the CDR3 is TGTGCCAGCAGCCCCGGACAGGCCTATGGC.

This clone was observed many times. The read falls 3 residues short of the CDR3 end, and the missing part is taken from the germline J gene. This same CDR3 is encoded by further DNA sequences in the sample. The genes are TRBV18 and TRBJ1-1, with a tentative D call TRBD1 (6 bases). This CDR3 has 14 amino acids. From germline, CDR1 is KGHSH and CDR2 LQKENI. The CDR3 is CASSSPPGQGTAFF. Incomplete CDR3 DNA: TGTGCCAGCTCTTCGCCCCCGGGGCAGGGGACA.

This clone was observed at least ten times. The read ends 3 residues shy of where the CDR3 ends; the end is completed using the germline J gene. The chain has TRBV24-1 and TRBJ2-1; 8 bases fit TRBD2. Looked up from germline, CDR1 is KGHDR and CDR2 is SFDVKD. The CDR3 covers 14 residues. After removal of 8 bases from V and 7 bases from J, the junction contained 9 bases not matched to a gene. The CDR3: CATTTTSGPNEQFF. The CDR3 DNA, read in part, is TGTGCCACCACAACAACTAGCGGACCTAATGAG.

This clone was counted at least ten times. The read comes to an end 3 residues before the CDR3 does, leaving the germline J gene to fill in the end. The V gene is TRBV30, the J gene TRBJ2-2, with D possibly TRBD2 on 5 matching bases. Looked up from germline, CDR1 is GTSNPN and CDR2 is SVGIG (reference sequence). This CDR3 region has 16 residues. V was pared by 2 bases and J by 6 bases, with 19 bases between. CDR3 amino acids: CAWSTAASTFSGELFF. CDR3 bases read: TGTGCCTGGAGTACGGCGGCTAGCACATTTTCCGGGGAG.

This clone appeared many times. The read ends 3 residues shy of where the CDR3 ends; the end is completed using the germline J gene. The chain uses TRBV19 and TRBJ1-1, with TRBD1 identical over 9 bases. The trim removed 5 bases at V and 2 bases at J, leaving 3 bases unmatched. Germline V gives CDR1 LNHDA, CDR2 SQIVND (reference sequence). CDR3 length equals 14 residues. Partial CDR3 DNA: TGTGCCAGTAGTGTGACAGGGGGTAACACTGAA. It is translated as CASSVTGGNTE. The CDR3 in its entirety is CASSVTGGNTEAFF.

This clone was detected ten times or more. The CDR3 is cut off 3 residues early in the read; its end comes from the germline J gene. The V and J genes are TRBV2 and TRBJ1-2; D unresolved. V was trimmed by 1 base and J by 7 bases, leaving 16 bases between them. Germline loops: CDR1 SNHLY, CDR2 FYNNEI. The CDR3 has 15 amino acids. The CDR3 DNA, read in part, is TGTGCCAGCAGTGAAGGGCGGGGAAGTACTTTTGGC. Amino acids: CASSEGRGSTFG. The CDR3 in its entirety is CASSEGRGSTFGYTF.

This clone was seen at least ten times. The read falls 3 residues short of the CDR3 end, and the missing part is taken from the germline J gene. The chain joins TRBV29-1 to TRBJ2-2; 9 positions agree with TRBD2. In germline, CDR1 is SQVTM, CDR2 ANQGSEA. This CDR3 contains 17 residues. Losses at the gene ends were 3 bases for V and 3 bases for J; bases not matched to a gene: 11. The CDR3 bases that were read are TGCAGCGTTGAGAAGGATATAGCGGGGGCCTACACCGGGGAG. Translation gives CSVEKDIAGAYTGE. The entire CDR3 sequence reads CSVEKDIAGAYTGELFF.

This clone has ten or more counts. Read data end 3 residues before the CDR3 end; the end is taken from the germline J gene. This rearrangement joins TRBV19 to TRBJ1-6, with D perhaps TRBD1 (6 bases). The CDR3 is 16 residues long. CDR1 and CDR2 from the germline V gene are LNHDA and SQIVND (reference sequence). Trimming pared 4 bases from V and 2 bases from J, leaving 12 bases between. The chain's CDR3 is CASSTMRQAYNSPLHF. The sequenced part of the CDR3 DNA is TGTGCCAGTAGTACGATGAGACAGGCCTATAATTCACCC.

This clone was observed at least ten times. The CDR3 spells CASSQGTDGGQPQHF. Partial CDR3 DNA: TGTGCCAGCAGTCAAGGGACAGATGGCGGGCAGCCC. V and J are TRBV6-1 and TRBJ1-5; 7 bases match TRBD1. The CDR3 end is not reached by the read, which stops 3 residues before it; the germline J gene fills it in. The CDR3 runs 15 residues. V shed 5 bases and J 7 bases; nucleotides not matched to a gene: 11. Germline CDR1 reads MNHNS; CDR2 reads SASEGT.

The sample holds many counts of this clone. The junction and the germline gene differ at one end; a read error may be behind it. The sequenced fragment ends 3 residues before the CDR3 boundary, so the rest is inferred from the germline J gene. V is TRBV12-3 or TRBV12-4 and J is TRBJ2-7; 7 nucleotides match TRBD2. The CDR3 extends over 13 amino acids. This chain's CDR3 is CASSWDYFYEQYF. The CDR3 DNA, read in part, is TGCGCCAGCAGTTGGGACTACTTCTACGAG.

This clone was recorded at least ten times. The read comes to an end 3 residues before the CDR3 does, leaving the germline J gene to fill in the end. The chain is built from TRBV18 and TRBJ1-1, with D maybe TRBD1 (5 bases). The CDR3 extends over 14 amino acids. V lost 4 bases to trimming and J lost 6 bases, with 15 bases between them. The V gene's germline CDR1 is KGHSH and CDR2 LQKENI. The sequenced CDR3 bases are TGTGCCAGCTCACAAATCGACAGTTTCGCTGAA. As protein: CASSQIDSFAE. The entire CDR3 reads CASSQIDSFAEAFF. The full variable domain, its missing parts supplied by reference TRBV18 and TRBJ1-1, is NAGVMQNPRHLVRRRGQEARLRCSPMKGHSHVYWYRQLPEEGLKFMVYLQKENIIDESGMPKERFSAEFPKEGPSILRIQQVVRGDSAAYFCASSQIDSFAEAFFGQGTRLTVV.

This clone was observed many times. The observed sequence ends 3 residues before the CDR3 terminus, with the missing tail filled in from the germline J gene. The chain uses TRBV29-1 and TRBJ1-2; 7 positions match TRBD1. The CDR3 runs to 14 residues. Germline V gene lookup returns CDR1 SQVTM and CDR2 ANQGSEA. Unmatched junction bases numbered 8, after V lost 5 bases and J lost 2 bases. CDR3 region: CSVTDREYNYGYTF. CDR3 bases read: TGCAGCGTTACAGACAGGGAATACAACTATGGC.

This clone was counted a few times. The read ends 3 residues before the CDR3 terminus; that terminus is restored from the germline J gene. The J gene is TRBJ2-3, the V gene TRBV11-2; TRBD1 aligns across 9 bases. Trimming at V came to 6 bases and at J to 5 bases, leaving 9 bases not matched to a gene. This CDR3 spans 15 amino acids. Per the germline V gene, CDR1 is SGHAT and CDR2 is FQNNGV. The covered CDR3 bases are TGTGCCAGCAGTCCAAACAGGGGGCATTTAGATACG. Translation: CASSPNRGHLDT. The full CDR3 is CASSPNRGHLDTQYF.

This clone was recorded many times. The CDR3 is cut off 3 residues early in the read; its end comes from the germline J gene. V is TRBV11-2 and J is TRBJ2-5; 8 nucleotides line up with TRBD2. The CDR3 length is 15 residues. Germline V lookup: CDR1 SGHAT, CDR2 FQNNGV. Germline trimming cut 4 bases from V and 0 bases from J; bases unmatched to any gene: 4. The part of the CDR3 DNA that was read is TGTGCCAGCAGCTCGCGGGAGGACCACCAAGAGACC. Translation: CASSSREDHQET. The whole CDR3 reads CASSSREDHQETQYF.

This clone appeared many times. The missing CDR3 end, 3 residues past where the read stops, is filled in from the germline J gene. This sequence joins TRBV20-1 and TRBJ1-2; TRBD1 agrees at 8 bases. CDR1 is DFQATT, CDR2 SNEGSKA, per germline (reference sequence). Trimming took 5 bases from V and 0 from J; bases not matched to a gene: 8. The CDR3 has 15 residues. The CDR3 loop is CSAYSRGLSNYGYTF. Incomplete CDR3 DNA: TGCAGTGCTTACTCCAGGGGGCTGTCTAACTATGGC.

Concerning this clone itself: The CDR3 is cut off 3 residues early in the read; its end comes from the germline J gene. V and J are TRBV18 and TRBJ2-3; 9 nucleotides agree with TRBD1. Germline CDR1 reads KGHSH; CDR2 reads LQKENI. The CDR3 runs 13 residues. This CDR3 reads CASQTGGTGTQYF. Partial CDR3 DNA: TGTGCCAGCCAAACAGGGGGCACGGGGACG.

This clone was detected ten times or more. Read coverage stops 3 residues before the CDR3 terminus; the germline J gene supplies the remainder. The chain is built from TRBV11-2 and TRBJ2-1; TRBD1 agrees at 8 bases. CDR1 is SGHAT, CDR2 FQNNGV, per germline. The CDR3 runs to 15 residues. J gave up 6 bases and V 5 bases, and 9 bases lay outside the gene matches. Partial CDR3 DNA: TGTGCCAGCAGCCAGGGGGCGCGGGGTCCCAATGAG. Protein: CASSQGARGPNE. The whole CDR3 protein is CASSQGARGPNEQFF.

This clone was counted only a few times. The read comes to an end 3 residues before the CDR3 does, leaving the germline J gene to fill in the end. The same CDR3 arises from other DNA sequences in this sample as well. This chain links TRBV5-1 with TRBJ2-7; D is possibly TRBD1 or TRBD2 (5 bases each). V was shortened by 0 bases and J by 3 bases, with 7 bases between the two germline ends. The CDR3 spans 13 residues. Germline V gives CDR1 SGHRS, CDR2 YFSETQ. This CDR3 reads CASSLGGDYEQYF. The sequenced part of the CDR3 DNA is TGCGCCAGCAGCTTGGGAGGGGACTACGAG.

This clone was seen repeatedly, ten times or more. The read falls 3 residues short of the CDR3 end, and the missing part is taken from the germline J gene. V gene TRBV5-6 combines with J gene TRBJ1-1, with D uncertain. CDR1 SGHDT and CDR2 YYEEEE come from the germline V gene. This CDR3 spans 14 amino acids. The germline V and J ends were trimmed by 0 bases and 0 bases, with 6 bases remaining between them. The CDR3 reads CASSLVTLNTEAFF. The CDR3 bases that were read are TGTGCCAGCAGCTTGGTGACATTGAACACTGAA.

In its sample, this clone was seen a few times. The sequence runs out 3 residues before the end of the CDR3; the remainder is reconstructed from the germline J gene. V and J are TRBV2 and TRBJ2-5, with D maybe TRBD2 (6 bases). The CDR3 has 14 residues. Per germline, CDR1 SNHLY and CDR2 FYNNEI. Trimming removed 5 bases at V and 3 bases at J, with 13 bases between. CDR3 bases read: TGTGCCAGCAGTCGTTTACTAGCCGAAGAGACC. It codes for CASSRLLAEET. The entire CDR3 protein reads CASSRLLAEETQYF.

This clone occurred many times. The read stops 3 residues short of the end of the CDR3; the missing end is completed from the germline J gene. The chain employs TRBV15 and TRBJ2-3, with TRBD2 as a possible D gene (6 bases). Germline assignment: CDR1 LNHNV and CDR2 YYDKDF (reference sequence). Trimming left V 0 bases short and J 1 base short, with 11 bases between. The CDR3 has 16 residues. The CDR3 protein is CATSRDNGGGTDTQYF. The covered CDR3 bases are TGTGCCACCAGCAGAGATAACGGAGGGGGCACAGATACG.

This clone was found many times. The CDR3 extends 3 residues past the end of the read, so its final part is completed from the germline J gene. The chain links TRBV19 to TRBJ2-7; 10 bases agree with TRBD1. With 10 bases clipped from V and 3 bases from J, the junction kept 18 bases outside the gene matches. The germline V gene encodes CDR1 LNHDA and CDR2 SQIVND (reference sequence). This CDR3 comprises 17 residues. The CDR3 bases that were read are TGTGCCACCATAGCCGGGACAGGGGCGGTTGGGGGCTACGAG. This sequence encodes CATIAGTGAVGGYE. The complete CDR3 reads CATIAGTGAVGGYEQYF.

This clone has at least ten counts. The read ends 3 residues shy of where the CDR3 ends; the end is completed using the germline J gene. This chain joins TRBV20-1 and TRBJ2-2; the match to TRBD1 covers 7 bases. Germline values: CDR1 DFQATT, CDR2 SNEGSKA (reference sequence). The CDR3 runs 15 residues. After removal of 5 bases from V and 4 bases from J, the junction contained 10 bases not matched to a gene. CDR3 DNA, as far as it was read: TGCAGTGCTTCACCGGGACAGATCGGCACCGGGGAG. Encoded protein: CSASPGQIGTGE. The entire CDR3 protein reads CSASPGQIGTGELFF.

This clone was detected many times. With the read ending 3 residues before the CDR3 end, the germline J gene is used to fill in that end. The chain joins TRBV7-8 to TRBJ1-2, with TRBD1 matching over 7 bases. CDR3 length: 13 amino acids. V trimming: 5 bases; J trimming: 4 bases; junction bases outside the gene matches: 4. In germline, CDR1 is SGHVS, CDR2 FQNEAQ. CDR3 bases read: TGTGCCAGCAGCCAAGGGGGCAGCTATGGC. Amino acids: CASSQGGSYG. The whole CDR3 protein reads CASSQGGSYGYTF.

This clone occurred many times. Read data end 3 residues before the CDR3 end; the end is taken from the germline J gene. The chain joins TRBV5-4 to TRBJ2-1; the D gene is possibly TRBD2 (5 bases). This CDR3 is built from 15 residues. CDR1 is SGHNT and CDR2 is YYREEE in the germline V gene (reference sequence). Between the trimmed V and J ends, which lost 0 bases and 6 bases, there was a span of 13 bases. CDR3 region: CASSLGLAQINEQFF. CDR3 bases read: TGTGCCAGCAGCTTGGGATTAGCGCAGATCAATGAG. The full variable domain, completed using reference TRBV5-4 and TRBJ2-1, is ETGVTQSPTHLIKTRGQQVTLRCSSQSGHNTVSWYQQALGQGPQFIFQYYREEENGRGNFPPRFSGLQFPNYSSELNVNALELDDSALYLCASSLGLAQINEQFFGPGTRLTVL.

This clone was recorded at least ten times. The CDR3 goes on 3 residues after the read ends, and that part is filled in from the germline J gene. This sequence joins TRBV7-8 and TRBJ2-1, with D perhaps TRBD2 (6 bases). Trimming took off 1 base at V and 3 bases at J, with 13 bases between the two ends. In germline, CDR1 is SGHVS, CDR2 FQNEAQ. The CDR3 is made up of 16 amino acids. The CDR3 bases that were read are TGTGCCAGCAGCTTAGTGGACCTGGGGGGCTACAATGAG. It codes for CASSLVDLGGYNE. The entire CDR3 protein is CASSLVDLGGYNEQFF.

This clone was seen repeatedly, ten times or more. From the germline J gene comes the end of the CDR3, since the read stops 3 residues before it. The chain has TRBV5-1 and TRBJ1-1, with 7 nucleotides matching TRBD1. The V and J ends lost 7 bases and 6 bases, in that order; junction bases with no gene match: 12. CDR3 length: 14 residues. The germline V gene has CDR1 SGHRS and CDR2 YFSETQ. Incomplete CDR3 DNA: TGCGCCAGCGGCCGAGCGGGCAGGGGGGCTGAA. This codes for CASGRAGRGAE. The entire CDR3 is CASGRAGRGAEAFF.